One T cell receptor beta chain is described in this entry. The data are from a study of T cell responses to AZD1222 COVID-19 vaccine. Deletions cut 0 bases from V and 4 bases from J, with 6 bases between. CDR1 and CDR2 (germline): SGHRS, YFSETQ. The CDR3 is 13 amino acids. This table comes from immunoSEQ multiplex PCR, and its TCRdb copy is limited to in-frame clones, with some not included. The sample holds some 88,000 clones; 92% are singletons and the top ten take less than 6.5%. The receptor comes from an adult in good health. Sample: peripheral blood, taken on day 0 of AZD1222 vaccination. This sequence joins TRBV5-1 and TRBJ2-3; no reliable D call. CDR3: CASSLGTSDTQYF. In nucleotides, the CDR3 is TGCGCCAGCAGCTTGGGGACCTCAGATACGCAGTATTTT.